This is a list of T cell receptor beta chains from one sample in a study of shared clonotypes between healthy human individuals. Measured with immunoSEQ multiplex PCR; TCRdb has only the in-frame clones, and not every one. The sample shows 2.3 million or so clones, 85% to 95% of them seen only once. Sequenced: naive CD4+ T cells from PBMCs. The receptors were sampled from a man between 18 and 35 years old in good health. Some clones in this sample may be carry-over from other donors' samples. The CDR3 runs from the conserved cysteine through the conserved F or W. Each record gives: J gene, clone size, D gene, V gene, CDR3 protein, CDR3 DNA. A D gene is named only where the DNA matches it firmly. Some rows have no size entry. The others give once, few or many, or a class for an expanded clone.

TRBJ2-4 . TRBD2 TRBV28 CASHSGGDLRAKNIQYF TGTGCCAGCCATTCGGGGGGGGACCTACGGGCCAAAAACATTCAGTACTTC
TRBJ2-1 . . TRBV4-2 CASSQARGETSYNEQFF TGTGCCAGCAGCCAAGCGCGCGGGGAAACCTCCTACAATGAGCAGTTCTTC
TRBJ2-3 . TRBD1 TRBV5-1 CASSLADRGPPDTQYF TGCGCCAGCAGCTTGGCAGACAGGGGGCCGCCAGATACGCAGTATTTT
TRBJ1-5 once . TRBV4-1 CASGGNSNQPQHF TGCGCCAGCGGAGGGAATAGCAATCAGCCCCAGCATTTT
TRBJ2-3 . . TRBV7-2 CASSATLTMDTQYF TGTGCCAGCAGCGCAACCCTCACGATGGATACGCAGTATTTT
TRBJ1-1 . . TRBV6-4 CASSDEGGTEAFF TGTGCCAGCAGTGACGAGGGGGGAACTGAAGCTTTCTTT
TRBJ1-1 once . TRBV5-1 CASSVPGQYENTEAFF TGCGCCAGCAGCGTTCCCGGACAGTACGAGAACACTGAAGCTTTCTTT
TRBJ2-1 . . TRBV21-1 CASSKGPLASGRGYNEQFF TGTGCCAGCAGCAAAGGTCCCCTCGCCAGCGGGAGGGGTTACAATGAGCAGTTCTTC
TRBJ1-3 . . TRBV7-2 CASSLESASGNTIYF TGTGCCAGCAGCTTAGAGTCAGCCTCTGGAAACACCATATATTTT
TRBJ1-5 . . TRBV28 CASLGGTGQPQHF TGTGCCAGCCTCGGAGGGACGGGTCAGCCCCAGCATTTT
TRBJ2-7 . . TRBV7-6 CASSSLATYEQYF TGTGCCAGCAGCAGTCTAGCGACCTACGAGCAGTACTTC
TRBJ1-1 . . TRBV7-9 CASSLGAGEAFF TGTGCCAGCAGCTTAGGAGCGGGGGAAGCTTTCTTT
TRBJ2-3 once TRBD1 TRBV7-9 CASSFDRGQKDTQYF TGTGCCAGCAGCTTTGACAGGGGGCAAAAAGATACGCAGTATTTT
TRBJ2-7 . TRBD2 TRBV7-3 CASSPSGVSGRHEQYF TGTGCCAGCAGCCCTTCAGGCGTTAGCGGGAGGCACGAGCAGTACTTC
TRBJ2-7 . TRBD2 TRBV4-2 CASSQPRTSGASYEQYF TGTGCCAGCAGCCAACCCCGGACTAGCGGCGCCTCCTACGAGCAGTACTTC
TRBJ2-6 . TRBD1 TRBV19 CASSGPGQGASGANVLTF TGTGCCAGTAGTGGCCCGGGACAGGGGGCTTCTGGGGCCAACGTCCTGACTTTC
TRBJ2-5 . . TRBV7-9 CASSSGLEAETQYF TGTGCCAGCAGCTCGGGATTAGAGGCAGAGACCCAGTACTTC
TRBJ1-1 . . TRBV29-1 CSVLRRGNTEAFF TGCAGCGTGCTCAGAAGGGGGAACACTGAAGCTTTCTTT
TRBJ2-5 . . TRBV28 CASSSNGRVTGETQYF TGTGCCAGCAGCTCAAATGGCCGGGTGACGGGAGAGACCCAGTACTTC
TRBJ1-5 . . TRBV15 CATSKGLGQPQHF TGTGCCACCAGCAAGGGACTGGGGCAGCCCCAGCATTTT
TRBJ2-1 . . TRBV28 CASSTRRYNEQFF TGTGCCAGCTCCACCCGACGGTACAATGAGCAGTTCTTC
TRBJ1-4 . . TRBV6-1 CASSESSTNEKLFF TGTGCCAGCAGTGAAAGCTCAACTAATGAAAAACTGTTTTTT